The clone carrying this TCR beta chain was counted only a few times. No antigen is known for it. The source of the sample is a study of cytomegalovirus exposure and HLA in healthy donors. Study-wide points: Data from an earlier analysis indicated that most TCR beta V segments were productive either about 87% or about 30% of the time. TCR beta chain V- and J-gene trimming was linked, in a later analysis, to a missense variant in DCLRE1C. An apparent linkage of common viral pathogens to several of the most significant clusters emerged in a later analysis. Rates of TCR association differed by HLA locus in a later analysis, with DRB1 highest and HLA-C lowest.

The J segment lost 6 bases and the V segment lost 2 bases, leaving 4 bases of the junction unmatched. The CDR3 spans 13 residues. CDR1 is SGHRS, CDR2 YFSETQ, per germline. The PCR had 60 Vbeta and 13 Jbeta primers. Sequencing was performed with immunoSEQ multiplex PCR; in TCRdb, only in-frame clones are kept and a portion is missing. The data show approximately 100,000 clones, 50% to 80% seen once. V is TRBV5-1 and J is TRBJ1-2; 7 bases fit TRBD1. The TCR sequence derives from a man younger than 45 in good health and CMV-seronegative. Material for sequencing was PBMCs. The CDR3 sequence is CASSFTGEDGYTF. CDR3 DNA: TGCGCCAGCAGCTTCACAGGGGAGGATGGCTACACCTTC.